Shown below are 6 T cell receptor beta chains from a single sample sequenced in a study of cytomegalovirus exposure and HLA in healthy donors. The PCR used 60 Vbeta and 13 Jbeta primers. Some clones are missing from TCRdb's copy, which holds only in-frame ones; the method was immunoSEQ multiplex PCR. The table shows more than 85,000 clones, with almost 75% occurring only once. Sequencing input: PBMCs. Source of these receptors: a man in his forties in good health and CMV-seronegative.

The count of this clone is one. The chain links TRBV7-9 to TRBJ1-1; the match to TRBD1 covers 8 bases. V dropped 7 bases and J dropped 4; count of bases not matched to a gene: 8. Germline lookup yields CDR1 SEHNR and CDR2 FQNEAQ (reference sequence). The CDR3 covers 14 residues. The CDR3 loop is CASTPQGTGTEAFF. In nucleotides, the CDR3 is TGTGCCAGCACCCCTCAGGGGACAGGCACTGAAGCTTTCTTT.

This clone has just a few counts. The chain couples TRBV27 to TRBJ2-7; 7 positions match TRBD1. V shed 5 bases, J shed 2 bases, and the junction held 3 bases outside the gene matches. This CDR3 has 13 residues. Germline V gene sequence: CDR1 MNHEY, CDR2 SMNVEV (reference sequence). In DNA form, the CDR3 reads TGTGCCAGCAGTCGACAGGGTGCCTACGAGCAGTACTTC. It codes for CASSRQGAYEQYF.

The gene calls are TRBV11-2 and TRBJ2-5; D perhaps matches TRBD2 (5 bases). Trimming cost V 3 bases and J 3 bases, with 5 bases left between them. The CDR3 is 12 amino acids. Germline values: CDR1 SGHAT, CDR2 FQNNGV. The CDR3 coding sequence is TGTGCCAGCAGCTTCGGGAAAGAGACCCAGTACTTC. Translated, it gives CASSFGKETQYF.

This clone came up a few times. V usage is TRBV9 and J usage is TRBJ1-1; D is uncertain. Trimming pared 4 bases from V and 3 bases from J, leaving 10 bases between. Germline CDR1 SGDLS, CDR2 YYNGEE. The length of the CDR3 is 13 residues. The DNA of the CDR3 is TGTGCCAGCAGCCCGGGAGACGACACTGAAGCTTTCTTT. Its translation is CASSPGDDTEAFF.

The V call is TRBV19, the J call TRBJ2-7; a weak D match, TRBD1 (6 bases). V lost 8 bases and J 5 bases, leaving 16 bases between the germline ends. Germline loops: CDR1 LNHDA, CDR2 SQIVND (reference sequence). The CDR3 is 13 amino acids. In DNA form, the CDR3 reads TGTGCCAGTGGAGAACAGGGAGTCCACGAGCAGTACTTC. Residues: CASGEQGVHEQYF.

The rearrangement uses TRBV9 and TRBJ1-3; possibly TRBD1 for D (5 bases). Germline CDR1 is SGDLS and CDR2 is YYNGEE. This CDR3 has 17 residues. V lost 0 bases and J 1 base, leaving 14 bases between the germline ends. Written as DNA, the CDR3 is TGTGCCAGCAGCGTAGAGGCAGGGAGGCGTTCTGGAAACACCATATATTTT. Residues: CASSVEAGRRSGNTIYF.